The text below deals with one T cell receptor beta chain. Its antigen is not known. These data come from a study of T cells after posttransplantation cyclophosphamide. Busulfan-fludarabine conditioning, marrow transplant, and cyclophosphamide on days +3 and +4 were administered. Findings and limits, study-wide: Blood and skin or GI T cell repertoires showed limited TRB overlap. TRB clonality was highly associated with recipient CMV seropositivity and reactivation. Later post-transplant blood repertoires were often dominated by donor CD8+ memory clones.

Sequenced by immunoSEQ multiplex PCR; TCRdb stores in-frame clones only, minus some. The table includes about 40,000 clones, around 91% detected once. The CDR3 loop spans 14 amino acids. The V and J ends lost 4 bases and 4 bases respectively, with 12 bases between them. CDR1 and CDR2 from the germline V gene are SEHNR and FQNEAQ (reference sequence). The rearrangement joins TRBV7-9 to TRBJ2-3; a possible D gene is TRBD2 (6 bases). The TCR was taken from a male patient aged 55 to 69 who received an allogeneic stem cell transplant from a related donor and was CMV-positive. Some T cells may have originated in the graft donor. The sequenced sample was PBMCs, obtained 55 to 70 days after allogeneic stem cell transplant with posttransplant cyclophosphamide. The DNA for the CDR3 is TGTGCCAGCAGCTGGGACTGGGGCGCAGATACGCAGTATTTT. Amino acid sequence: CASSWDWGADTQYF.